Below are 23 T cell receptor beta chains sequenced from a single sample in a study of T-cell reconstitution after alpha-beta-depleted transplantation in children. A TCRbeta library incorporating unique molecular identifiers was prepared. TCRdb re-called the PCR reads through MiXCR, storing one row per CDR3 protein. Of a few hundred thousand distinct CDR3 sequences listed, 10% to 15% were seen once; the top ten hold about 2%. The sequencing here drew on PBMCs, mostly from graft donor cells, taken 360 days after TCRalphabeta/CD19-depleted stem cell transplant. These receptors were obtained from a male patient under 18 who had a stem cell transplant for acute myeloid leukemia, so the T cells may come from the graft donor.

Many counts were recorded for this clonotype. The J gene is TRBJ2-5, the V gene TRBV4-3, with TRBD2 identical over 12 bases. The CDR3 consists of 16 residues. Per germline, CDR1 LGHNA and CDR2 YSLEER. The ends lost 0 bases at V and 5 bases at J; junction bases unmatched: 4. The CDR3 DNA reads TGCGCCAGCAGCCAAGAGACTAGCGGGAGTCGGGAGACCCAGTACTTC. Its protein product is CASSQETSGSRETQYF.

The chain links TRBV6-5 to TRBJ2-1; TRBD2 matches 9 bases. Losses at the gene ends were 0 bases for V and 6 bases for J; bases not matched to a gene: 9. The CDR3 has 17 residues. CDR1 is MNHEY, CDR2 SVGAGI, per germline. CDR3 protein: CASSYSSLAGPVNEQFF. CDR3 nucleotides: TGTGCCAGCAGTTACTCGAGTCTAGCGGGACCAGTCAATGAGCAGTTCTTC.

The chain combines TRBV29-1 with TRBJ1-1, with 10 bases aligning to TRBD1. Germline V lookup: CDR1 SQVTM, CDR2 ANQGSEA. The trim removed 5 bases at V and 5 bases at J, leaving 5 bases unmatched. This CDR3 has 13 amino acids. The CDR3 region is CSVNRDRGTEAFF. CDR3 DNA sequence: TGCAGCGTTAACCGGGACAGGGGAACTGAAGCTTTCTTT.

This clonotype showed up just a few times. The chain uses TRBV6-4 and TRBJ2-7, with D possibly called TRBD1 or TRBD2 (5 bases each). The germline V gene has CDR1 MRHNA and CDR2 SNTAGT. The CDR3 spans 16 residues. The V and J ends lost 4 bases and 2 bases respectively, with 18 bases between them. The CDR3 DNA follows: TGTGCCAGCAGTGGCACTGGGGACGGACCTCCCTACGAGCAGTACTTC. Translated, it gives CASSGTGDGPPYEQYF.

The chain joins TRBV3-1 to TRBJ2-3; a possible D gene is TRBD2 (5 bases). CDR1 LGHDT and CDR2 YNNKEL come from the germline V gene (reference sequence). The CDR3 totals 15 residues. Trimming pared 6 bases from V and 0 bases from J, leaving 13 bases between. The CDR3: CASSRRGTSTDTQYF. The CDR3 DNA follows: TGTGCCAGCAGTCGCCGGGGTACTAGCACAGATACGCAGTATTTT.

This clonotype was found a few times. The chain joins TRBV7-2 to TRBJ2-7; perhaps TRBD2 as D (6 bases). The CDR3 runs 15 residues. Germline CDR1 and CDR2: SGHTA and FQGNSA. V was clipped by 5 bases and J by 1 base, with 15 bases between them. CDR3 DNA sequence: TGTGCCAGCAGCCCCCTAGTTGGGGGGTCCTACGAGCAGTACTTC. Amino acid sequence: CASSPLVGGSYEQYF.

Here the CDR3 DNA reads TGTGCCAGCAGCCACCGTCGCGGGAGGGTTAGCACAGATACGCAGTATTTT. Translating gives CASSHRRGRVSTDTQYF. The J gene is TRBJ2-3, the V gene TRBV21-1; the table's D gene call, TRBD2, was not cross checked with the DNA. TRBV21-1 is designated a pseudogene. The CDR3 is 17 residues long.

This clonotype has only a few counts. This rearrangement joins TRBV20-1 to TRBJ2-7; unclear D gene. The CDR3 has 15 amino acids. Germline V CDR1 and CDR2: DFQATT, SNEGSKA (reference sequence). Trimming took 1 base from V and 0 from J, leaving 13 bases between them. Here the CDR3 reads CSARATGLSSYEQYF. DNA of the CDR3: TGCAGTGCTAGAGCCACGGGTCTCAGCTCCTACGAGCAGTACTTC.

V is TRBV5-5 and J is TRBJ2-2, with D uncertain. The V gene's germline CDR1 is SGHKS and CDR2 YYEKEE (reference sequence). The CDR3 runs 14 residues. With 0 bases removed from V and 6 bases from J, the gap between germline ends came to 9 bases. The CDR3 region is CASSLVGIPGELFF. The CDR3 DNA is TGTGCCAGCAGCTTGGTTGGGATTCCCGGGGAGCTGTTTTTT. The entire variable domain, with the rest obtained from reference TRBV5-5 and TRBJ2-2, is as follows: DAGVTQSPTHLIKTRGQQVTLRCSPISGHKSVSWYQQVLGQGPQFIFQYYEKEERGRGNFPDRFSARQFPNYSSELNVNALLLGDSALYLCASSLVGIPGELFFGEGSRLTVL.

This clonotype was detected a few times. The chain combines TRBV28 with TRBJ2-1, with D unclear. The V gene's germline CDR1 is MDHEN and CDR2 SYDVKM. The V end was cut by 3 bases, the J end by 0 bases, with 9 bases between. The CDR3 totals 15 residues. The CDR3 coding sequence is TGTGCCAGCAGTTTCTCAGTGAGCTCCTACAATGAGCAGTTCTTC. As protein: CASSFSVSSYNEQFF.

This clonotype has only a few counts. CDR3 sequence: CATSRDDGRGSQETQYF. The CDR3, as DNA: TGTGCCACCAGCAGAGATGACGGGAGGGGTTCCCAAGAGACCCAGTACTTC. The V gene is TRBV15, the J gene TRBJ2-5; 8 bases agree with TRBD2. V shed 0 bases, J shed 1 base, and the junction held 7 bases outside the gene matches. The length of the CDR3 is 17 residues. Germline CDR1 and CDR2: LNHNV and YYDKDF (reference sequence).

J is TRBJ2-7 and V is TRBV20-1; TRBD2 matches at 9 bases. Trimming took 4 bases from V and 5 from J; bases not matched to a gene: 9. Germline-derived CDR1 and CDR2 are DFQATT and SNEGSKA (reference sequence). The CDR3 sequence is 14 residues long. The CDR3 region has the DNA TGCAGTGCTACCCTTAGCGGGAGATGGAACGAGCAGTACTTC. It is translated as CSATLSGRWNEQYF.

Ten or more counts support this clonotype. The chain uses TRBV10-3 and TRBJ2-5, with D tentatively TRBD1 or TRBD2 (5 bases each). The CDR3 runs to 14 residues. The germline V gene has CDR1 ENHRY and CDR2 SYGVKD. V was trimmed by 3 bases and J by 3 bases, leaving 11 bases between them. CDR3 sequence reads: CAISERGEEETQYF. The CDR3, as DNA: TGTGCCATCAGTGAACGAGGGGAAGAAGAGACCCAGTACTTC.

The genes are TRBV20-1 and TRBJ1-2; D uncertain. From germline, CDR1 is DFQATT and CDR2 SNEGSKA (reference sequence). V was cut by 3 bases and J by 5 bases, with 10 bases left in between. The CDR3 sequence is 12 residues long. In nucleotides, the CDR3 is TGCAGTGCTAGTGAAGCTTTTTATGGCTACACCTTC. Translated: CSASEAFYGYTF.

This sequence joins TRBV7-3 and TRBJ2-6; no clear D. Germline V lookup: CDR1 SGHTA, CDR2 FQGTGA. The CDR3 length is 15 residues. V gave up 3 bases and J gave up 0 bases, with 6 bases separating them. CDR3 sequence: CASSLVRSGANVLTF. In nucleotides, the CDR3 is TGTGCCAGCAGCTTGGTCCGCTCTGGGGCCAACGTCCTGACTTTC.

The chain joins TRBV12-3 or TRBV12-4 to TRBJ2-1, with 11 nucleotides matching TRBD2. The CDR3 is 17 amino acids. J lost 7 bases, V lost 5 bases, and 13 bases had no gene match. The CDR3 DNA follows: TGTGCCAGCAGTCCCGAGGGTAGCGGGAGGGCCGTAAATGAGCAGTTCTTC. Protein: CASSPEGSGRAVNEQFF.

This chain joins TRBV27 and TRBJ2-7, with 10 positions matching TRBD2. The CDR3 totals 15 residues. The germline CDR1 and CDR2 sequences are MNHEY and SMNVEV (reference sequence). V was pared by 7 bases and J by 5 bases, with 11 bases of the junction left unmatched. CDR3 in DNA: TGTGCCAGCAACACCGTGAGACTAGCGGGCCACGAGCAGTACTTC. Amino acids: CASNTVRLAGHEQYF.

To note about this clonotype: This sequence may be a read error, since a much larger clone differs from it by one base. This likely comes from a read error, as the CDR3 has no conserved phenylalanine or tryptophan at its end. The chain has TRBV12-3 or TRBV12-4 and TRBJ2-1, with no clear D. The V and J ends lost 5 bases and 2 bases respectively, with 10 bases between them. The CDR3 contains 14 residues. The chain's CDR3 is CASSQTGTYNEQFC. CDR3 coding DNA: TGTGCCAGCAGTCAGACTGGGACCTACAATGAGCAGTTCTGC.

This chain uses TRBV5-1 with TRBJ2-5, with D perhaps matching TRBD1 or TRBD2 (5 bases each). The CDR3 is 13 residues long. V lost 3 bases to trimming and J lost 10 bases, with 16 bases between them. The germline CDR1 and CDR2 sequences are SGHRS and YFSETQ. The CDR3 loop is CASSWTDPGLQYF. In DNA form, the CDR3 reads TGCGCCAGCAGCTGGACGGATCCGGGGCTCCAGTACTTC.

The chain uses TRBV19 and TRBJ2-2; D uncertain. The CDR3 runs to 14 residues. The germline V gene has CDR1 LNHDA and CDR2 SQIVND (reference sequence). The V gene lost 2 bases and the J gene lost 6 bases, with 10 bases spanning the gap. CDR3 residues: CASSIWRTPGELFF. Here the CDR3 DNA reads TGTGCCAGTAGTATATGGCGCACGCCCGGGGAGCTGTTTTTT.

This clonotype was picked up a small number of times. It is likely a read error, because the conserved phenylalanine at the end of the CDR3 is missing. The limits of the CDR3 on the DNA are not certain, so only TCRdb's listed CDR3 is given. The chain links TRBV29-1 to TRBJ2-1; the table's D call of TRBD1 was not tested on the DNA. Both ends counted, the CDR3 spans 11 residues. Germline V gene sequence: CDR1 SQVTM, CDR2 ANQGSEA. The CDR3 is CSANAGTGPVV.

V usage is TRBV20-1 and J usage is TRBJ2-1, with 8 bases that match TRBD1. The junction had 5 bases not matched to a gene; V was cut back by 0 bases and J by 4 bases. The CDR3 consists of 15 residues. Looked up from germline, CDR1 is DFQATT and CDR2 is SNEGSKA (reference sequence). The CDR3 sequence: CSARDRDRLYNEQFF. CDR3 sequence (DNA): TGCAGTGCTAGAGACCGGGACAGGCTGTACAATGAGCAGTTCTTC.

This clonotype showed up many times. The V call is TRBV12-3 or TRBV12-4, the J call TRBJ2-7; weak D call: TRBD2 (6 bases). V was pared by 3 bases and J by 0 bases, with 9 bases between. The CDR3 runs to 14 residues. CDR3 nucleotide sequence: TGTGCCAGCAGTTTCGGCGGGAACTCCTACGAGCAGTACTTC. Translating it yields CASSFGGNSYEQYF.